The source of this TCR beta chain is a study of CD8 T cells in Susac syndrome. Trimming pared 3 bases from V and 5 bases from J, leaving 17 bases between. CDR1 is DFQATT, CDR2 SNEGSKA, per germline (reference sequence). The CDR3 length is 14 residues. Reverse transcription used about 0.45 to 1 ug RNA and random hexamers. TCRdb itself ran the immunoSEQ multiplex PCR reads through MiXCR, one entry per CDR3 protein. Of under 300,000 distinct CDR3 sequences in the sample, roughly 95% are singletons; the top ten hold approximately 0.094%. The genes are TRBV20-1 and TRBJ2-7, with a possible D match to TRBD2 (7 bases). Material for sequencing was CD4+ T cells from PBMCs. This TCR came from a human donor with Susac syndrome. CDR3 DNA: TGCAGTGCTAGGTCCGGGGGGCGCGTAAACGAGCAGTACTTC. It yields the protein CSARSGGRVNEQYF.